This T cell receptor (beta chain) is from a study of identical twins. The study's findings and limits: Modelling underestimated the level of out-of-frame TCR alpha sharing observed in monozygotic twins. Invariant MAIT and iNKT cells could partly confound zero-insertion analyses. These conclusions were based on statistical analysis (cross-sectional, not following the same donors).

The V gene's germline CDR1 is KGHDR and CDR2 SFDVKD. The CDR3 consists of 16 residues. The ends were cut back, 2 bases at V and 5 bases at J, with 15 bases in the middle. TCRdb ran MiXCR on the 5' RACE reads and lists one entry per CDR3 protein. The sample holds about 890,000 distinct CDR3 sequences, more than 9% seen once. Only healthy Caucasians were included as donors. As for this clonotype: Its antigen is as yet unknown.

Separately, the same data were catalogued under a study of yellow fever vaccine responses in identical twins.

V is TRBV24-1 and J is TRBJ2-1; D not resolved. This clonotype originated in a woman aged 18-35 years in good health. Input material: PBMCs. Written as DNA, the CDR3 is TGTGCCACCAGTGATTCGGGCTCCCGGGTCCACAATGAGCAGTTCTTC. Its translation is CATSDSGSRVHNEQFF.